This T cell receptor beta chain appears in the sequencing data of a study of neurological immune-mediated disorders. The cDNA was generated through 5'RACE incorporating 10-nucleotide random UMIs. Over 160 million TCR-beta sequences from 15-18 subjects came from every sequencing run. TCRdb analysed the 5' RACE reads with MiXCR anew, one entry per CDR3 protein. The sample holds 65,000 to 80,000 distinct CDR3 sequences, approximately 5% seen once. This clonotype was picked up many times. V was clipped by 6 bases and J by 4 bases; unmatched bases: 10. Per germline, CDR1 MNHEY and CDR2 SVGAGI. The CDR3 is 16 amino acids.

The sample taken for sequencing was PBMCs. This TCR derives from a woman aged 70-85 years with multiple sclerosis. J is TRBJ2-1 and V is TRBV6-5, with 9 bases identical to TRBD2. The CDR3 spells CASRENLAGPYNEQFF. The DNA for the CDR3 is TGTGCCAGCAGAGAGAACCTAGCGGGACCATACAATGAGCAGTTCTTC.